This T cell receptor (beta chain) was documented in a study of blood T cells in healthy people across ages. CDR1 is MNHEY and CDR2 is SMNVEV in the germline V gene (reference sequence). The CDR3 covers 15 residues. V was pared by 5 bases and J by 6 bases, with 11 bases of the junction left unmatched. Notes on the study in general: Correlation between TCR beta diversity and naive T cell percentage was strong.

Comments on this clonotype: Its cognate antigen is unknown.

For the second PCR, which ran for about 6 to 11 cycles, a sample-barcoded 5' primer and a J-beta primer mix were used. TCRdb called the 5' RACE reads again in MiXCR, with one record for every CDR3 protein. Here the sample spans some 930,000 distinct CDR3 sequences, almost 30% being singletons. These sequences were also reported in another study, on T cells of mothers and their children. That source notes: Similar effects of thymic selection on TCR recombination output were recorded in related and unrelated pairs.

J is TRBJ1-1 and V is TRBV27, with 8 nucleotides matching TRBD1. The receptor comes from a woman aged 40 to 49 in good health. Sequencing was done on a sample of blood. The CDR3 spells CASSPRTGSFAEAFF. The CDR3 DNA reads as TGTGCCAGCAGTCCCCGGACAGGGAGTTTCGCTGAAGCTTTCTTT.